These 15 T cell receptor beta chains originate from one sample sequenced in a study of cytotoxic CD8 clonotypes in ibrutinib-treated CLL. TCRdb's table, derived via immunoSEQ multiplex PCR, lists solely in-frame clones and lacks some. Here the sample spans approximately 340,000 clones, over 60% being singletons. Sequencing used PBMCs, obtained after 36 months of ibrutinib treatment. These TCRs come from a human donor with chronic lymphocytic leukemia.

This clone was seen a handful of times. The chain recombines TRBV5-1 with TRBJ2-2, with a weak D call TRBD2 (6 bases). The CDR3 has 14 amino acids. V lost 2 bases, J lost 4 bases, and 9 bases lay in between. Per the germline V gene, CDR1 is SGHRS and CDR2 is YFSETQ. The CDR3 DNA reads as TGCGCCAGCAGCTTTGGCGGGACCACCGGGGAGCTGTTTTTT. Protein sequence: CASSFGGTTGELFF.

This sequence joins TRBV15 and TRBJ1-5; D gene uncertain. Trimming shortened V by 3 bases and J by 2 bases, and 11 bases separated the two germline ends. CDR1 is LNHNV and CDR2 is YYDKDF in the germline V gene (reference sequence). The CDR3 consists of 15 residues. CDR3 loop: CATSSSSVGNQPQHF. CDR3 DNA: TGTGCCACCAGCAGTTCGTCCGTAGGCAATCAGCCCCAGCATTTT. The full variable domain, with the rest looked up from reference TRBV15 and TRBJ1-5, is DAMVIQNPRYQVTQFGKPVTLSCSQTLNHNVMYWYQQKSSQAPKLLFHYYDKDFNNEADTPDNFQSRRPNTSFCFLDIRSPGLGDTAMYLCATSSSSVGNQPQHFGDGTRLSIL.

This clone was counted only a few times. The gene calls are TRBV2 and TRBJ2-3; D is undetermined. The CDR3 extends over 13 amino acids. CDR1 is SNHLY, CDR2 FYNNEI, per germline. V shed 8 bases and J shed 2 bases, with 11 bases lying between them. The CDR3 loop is CASLGPFTDTQYF. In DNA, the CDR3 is TGTGCCAGCCTTGGTCCCTTCACAGATACGCAGTATTTT.

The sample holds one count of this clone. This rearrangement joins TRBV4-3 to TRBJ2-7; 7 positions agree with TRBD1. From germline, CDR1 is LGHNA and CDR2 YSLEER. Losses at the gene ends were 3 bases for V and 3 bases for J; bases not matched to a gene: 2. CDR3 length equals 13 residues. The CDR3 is CASSQYRGYEQYF. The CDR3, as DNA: TGCGCCAGCAGCCAGTACAGGGGCTACGAGCAGTACTTC.

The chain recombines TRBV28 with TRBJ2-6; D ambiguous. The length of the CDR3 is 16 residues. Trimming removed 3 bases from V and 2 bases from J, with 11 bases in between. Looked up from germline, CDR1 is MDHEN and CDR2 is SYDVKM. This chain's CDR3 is CASSFLGLAGANVLTF. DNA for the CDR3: TGTGCCAGCAGTTTCCTAGGGCTGGCTGGGGCCAACGTCCTGACTTTC.

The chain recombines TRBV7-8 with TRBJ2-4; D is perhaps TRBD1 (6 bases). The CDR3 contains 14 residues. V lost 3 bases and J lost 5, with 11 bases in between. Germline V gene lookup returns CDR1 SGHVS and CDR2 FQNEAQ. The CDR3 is CASSFRTEENIQYF. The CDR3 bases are TGTGCCAGCAGCTTCCGGACAGAAGAAAACATTCAGTACTTC.

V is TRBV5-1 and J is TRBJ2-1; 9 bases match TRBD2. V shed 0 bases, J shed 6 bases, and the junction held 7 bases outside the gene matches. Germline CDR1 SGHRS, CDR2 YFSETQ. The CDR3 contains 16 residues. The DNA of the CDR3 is TGCGCCAGCAGCTTGGTGGTAGCGGGAGTCGGCAATGAGCAGTTCTTC. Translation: CASSLVVAGVGNEQFF.

The CDR3: CASSSNWTGGRRYGYTF. For the CDR3, the DNA is TGTGCCAGCAGTTCTAATTGGACAGGGGGTCGTCGGTATGGCTACACCTTC. The chain is built from TRBV27 and TRBJ1-2; 10 bases are shared with TRBD1. V dropped 4 bases and J dropped 5; count of bases not matched to a gene: 13. The CDR3 runs to 17 residues. The germline V gene encodes CDR1 MNHEY and CDR2 SMNVEV (reference sequence).

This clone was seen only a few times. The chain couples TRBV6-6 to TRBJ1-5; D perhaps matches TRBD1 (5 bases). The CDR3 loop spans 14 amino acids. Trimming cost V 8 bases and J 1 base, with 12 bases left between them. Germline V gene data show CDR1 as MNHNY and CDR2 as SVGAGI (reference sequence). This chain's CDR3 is CASLSWGSNQPQHF. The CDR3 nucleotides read TGTGCCAGCCTAAGTTGGGGCAGCAATCAGCCCCAGCATTTT.

The CDR3 spells CASSLGLGTGRYEQYF. In nucleotides, the CDR3 is TGCGCCAGCAGCCTTGGACTCGGGACAGGGCGCTACGAGCAGTACTTC. The chain carries TRBV5-1 and TRBJ2-7, with 9 bases aligning to TRBD1. The CDR3 is made up of 16 amino acids. The V and J ends lost 4 bases and 3 bases, in that order; junction bases with no gene match: 11. From germline, CDR1 is SGHRS and CDR2 YFSETQ.

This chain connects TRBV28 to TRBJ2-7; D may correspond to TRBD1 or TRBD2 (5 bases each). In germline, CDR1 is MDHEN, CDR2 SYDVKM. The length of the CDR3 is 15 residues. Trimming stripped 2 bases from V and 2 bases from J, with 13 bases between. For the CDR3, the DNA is TGTGCCAGCAGTTTACTTGGGACCGAACCCTACGAGCAGTACTTC. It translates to CASSLLGTEPYEQYF.

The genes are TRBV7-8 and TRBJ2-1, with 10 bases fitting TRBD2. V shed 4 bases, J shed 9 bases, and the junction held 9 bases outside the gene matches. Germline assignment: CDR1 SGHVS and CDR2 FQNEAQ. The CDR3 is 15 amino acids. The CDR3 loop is CASSWTSGKEGEQFF. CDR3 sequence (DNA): TGTGCCAGCAGCTGGACTAGCGGAAAAGAGGGTGAGCAGTTCTTC.

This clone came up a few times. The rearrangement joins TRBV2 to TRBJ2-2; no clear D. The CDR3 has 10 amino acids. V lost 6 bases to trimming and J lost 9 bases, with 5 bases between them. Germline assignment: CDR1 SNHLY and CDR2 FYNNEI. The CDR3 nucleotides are TGTGCCAGCAGGGGCAGGGAGCTGTTTTTT. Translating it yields CASRGRELFF. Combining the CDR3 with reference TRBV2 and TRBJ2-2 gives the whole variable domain EPEVTQTPSHQVTQMGQEVILRCVPISNHLYFYWYRQILGQKVEFLVSFYNNEISEKSEIFDDQFSVERPDGSNFTLKIRSTKLEDSAMYFCASRGRELFFGEGSRLTVL.

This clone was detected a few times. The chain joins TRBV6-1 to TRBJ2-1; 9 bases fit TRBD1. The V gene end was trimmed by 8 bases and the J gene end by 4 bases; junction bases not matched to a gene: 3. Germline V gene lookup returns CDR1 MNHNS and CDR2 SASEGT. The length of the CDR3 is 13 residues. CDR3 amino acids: CASGTGPYNEQFF. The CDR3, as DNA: TGTGCCAGCGGGACAGGGCCGTACAATGAGCAGTTCTTC.

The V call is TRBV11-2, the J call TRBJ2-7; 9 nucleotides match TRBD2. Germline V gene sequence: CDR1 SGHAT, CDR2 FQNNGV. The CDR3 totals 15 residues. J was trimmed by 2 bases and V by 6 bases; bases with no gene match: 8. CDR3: CASSHYLAGPYEQYF. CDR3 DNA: TGTGCCAGCAGTCATTACCTAGCGGGACCCTACGAGCAGTACTTC.